These T cell receptor beta chains were read from a single sample in a study of T-cell reconstitution after alpha-beta-depleted transplantation in children. TCRdb ran MiXCR on the PCR reads and lists one entry per CDR3 protein. The repertoire holds a few hundred thousand distinct CDR3 sequences, about 9.3% seen once, with more than 2% in the top ten. The specimen comprised PBMCs from the stem cell graft donor, sampled from the stem cell graft. Receptor source: a human donor who donated a stem cell graft to a child with acute lymphoblastic leukemia. CDR3s include the opening cysteine and the closing phenylalanine or tryptophan. The D gene is left open where the match is weak. Clone size is stated in some rows and not others, as once, few, many or a class when expanded.

abundance: .; v_gene: TRBV11-2; len: 16; j_gene: TRBJ2-2; d_gene: .; CDR3aa: CASSHRGGGNTGELFF; CDR3nt: TGTGCCAGCAGCCACCGGGGTGGGGGTAACACCGGGGAGCTGTTTTTT
abundance: many; v_gene: TRBV7-9; len: 16; j_gene: TRBJ2-4; d_gene: .; CDR3aa: CASLDLRFSGVDIQYF; CDR3nt: TGTGCCAGCCTGGACTTGCGTTTTTCAGGGGTAGACATTCAGTACTTC
abundance: .; v_gene: TRBV7-6; len: 15; j_gene: TRBJ2-1; d_gene: .; CDR3aa: CASGPGREPVDEQFF; CDR3nt: TGTGCCAGCGGACCCGGTCGGGAGCCAGTGGATGAGCAGTTCTTC
abundance: many; v_gene: TRBV12-3/TRBV12-4; len: 14; j_gene: TRBJ1-1; d_gene: .; CDR3aa: CASRAQGMNTEAFF; CDR3nt: TGTGCCAGCAGGGCCCAGGGGATGAACACTGAAGCTTTCTTT
abundance: .; v_gene: TRBV7-8; len: 14; j_gene: TRBJ2-5; d_gene: .; CDR3aa: CASSFTGLQETQYF; CDR3nt: TGTGCCAGCAGCTTTACGGGACTGCAAGAGACCCAGTACTTC
abundance: few; v_gene: TRBV7-2; len: 15; j_gene: TRBJ1-3; d_gene: .; CDR3aa: CASSLVGEGGNTIYF; CDR3nt: TGTGCCAGCAGCTTAGTCGGGGAAGGTGGAAACACCATATATTTT
abundance: .; v_gene: TRBV5-1; len: 16; j_gene: TRBJ2-4; d_gene: TRBD2; CDR3aa: CASSLDGTSGGNIQYF; CDR3nt: TGCGCCAGCAGCTTGGACGGGACTAGCGGGGGAAACATTCAGTACTTC
abundance: few; v_gene: TRBV4-1; len: 18; j_gene: TRBJ2-5; d_gene: TRBD2; CDR3aa: CASSQVIAGVVFQETQYF; CDR3nt: TGCGCCAGCAGCCAAGTGATAGCGGGAGTGGTATTCCAAGAGACCCAGTACTTC
abundance: few; v_gene: TRBV20-1; len: 14; j_gene: TRBJ2-7; d_gene: .; CDR3aa: CSARDLSGRYEQYF; CDR3nt: TGCAGTGCTAGAGATCTGAGCGGCCGCTACGAGCAGTACTTC
abundance: .; v_gene: TRBV7-9; len: 13; j_gene: TRBJ2-7; d_gene: .; CDR3aa: CASSLAGGSEQYF; CDR3nt: TGTGCCAGCAGCTTAGCGGGAGGAAGCGAGCAGTACTTC
abundance: few; v_gene: TRBV7-2; len: 15; j_gene: TRBJ2-7; d_gene: TRBD2; CDR3aa: CASSLNPSGRYEQYF; CDR3nt: TGTGCCAGCAGCTTAAATCCTAGCGGGAGGTACGAGCAGTACTTC
abundance: few; v_gene: TRBV7-9; len: 16; j_gene: TRBJ2-3; d_gene: TRBD1; CDR3aa: CASSQYGTGSTDTQYF; CDR3nt: TGTGCCAGCAGCCAGTATGGGACAGGGTCCACAGATACGCAGTATTTT
abundance: .; v_gene: TRBV11-3; len: 15; j_gene: TRBJ2-1; d_gene: .; CDR3aa: CASSFRESMANEQFF; CDR3nt: TGTGCCAGCAGCTTTCGAGAATCAATGGCCAATGAGCAGTTCTTC
abundance: many; v_gene: TRBV27; len: 13; j_gene: TRBJ1-1; d_gene: .; CDR3aa: CASSLGRNTEAFF; CDR3nt: TGTGCCAGCAGTTTGGGGAGGAACACTGAAGCTTTCTTT
abundance: .; v_gene: TRBV5-5; len: 15; j_gene: TRBJ1-2; d_gene: TRBD1; CDR3aa: CASSSGQGAFDGYTF; CDR3nt: TGTGCCAGCAGCAGCGGACAGGGGGCCTTTGATGGCTACACCTTC
abundance: .; v_gene: TRBV7-6; len: 16; j_gene: TRBJ2-3; d_gene: TRBD2; CDR3aa: CASSSSDGRATDTQYF; CDR3nt: TGTGCCAGCAGCTCCTCTGACGGGAGGGCCACAGATACGCAGTATTTT
abundance: few; v_gene: TRBV20-1; len: 13; j_gene: TRBJ2-3; d_gene: .; CDR3aa: CSARKVGTDTQYF; CDR3nt: TGCAGTGCTAGGAAGGTTGGCACAGATACGCAGTATTTT
abundance: many; v_gene: TRBV15; len: 12; j_gene: TRBJ2-2; d_gene: .; CDR3aa: CATRDPPDGLFF; CDR3nt: TGTGCCACCAGAGATCCCCCGGACGGGCTGTTTTTT
abundance: few; v_gene: TRBV6-5; len: 19; j_gene: TRBJ2-1; d_gene: TRBD2; CDR3aa: CASSYSGPAGGPIYNEQFF; CDR3nt: TGTGCCAGCAGTTACTCGGGACCAGCGGGAGGACCGATCTACAATGAGCAGTTCTTC
abundance: .; v_gene: TRBV12-3/TRBV12-4; len: 13; j_gene: TRBJ1-2; d_gene: .; CDR3aa: CASSRPELGSYTF; CDR3nt: TGTGCCAGCAGCCGACCGGAGCTTGGGAGCTACACCTTC
abundance: .; v_gene: TRBV20-1; len: 13; j_gene: TRBJ2-7; d_gene: .; CDR3aa: CSAYRRSLDEQYF; CDR3nt: TGCAGTGCCTACAGACGGAGTCTCGACGAGCAGTACTTC
abundance: .; v_gene: TRBV12-3/TRBV12-4; len: 14; j_gene: TRBJ2-1; d_gene: .; CDR3aa: CASIPGASYNEQFF; CDR3nt: TGTGCCAGCATACCCGGGGCGTCCTACAATGAGCAGTTCTTC
abundance: many; v_gene: TRBV28; len: 14; j_gene: TRBJ2-7; d_gene: .; CDR3aa: CASRGLDRTYEQYF; CDR3nt: TGTGCCAGCAGGGGACTCGACCGAACCTACGAGCAGTACTTC
abundance: .; v_gene: TRBV27; len: 15; j_gene: TRBJ2-7; d_gene: .; CDR3aa: CASSRSRGTFSEQYF; CDR3nt: TGTGCCAGCAGTAGAAGCAGGGGAACCTTCTCCGAGCAGTACTTC
abundance: few; v_gene: TRBV3-1; len: 16; j_gene: TRBJ2-2; d_gene: TRBD2; CDR3aa: CASRTSGLANTGELFF; CDR3nt: TGTGCCAGCCGGACTAGCGGTTTGGCGAACACCGGGGAGCTGTTTTTT
abundance: few; v_gene: TRBV4-3; len: 16; j_gene: TRBJ2-1; d_gene: TRBD1; CDR3aa: CASSQDQGQGDPEQFF; CDR3nt: TGCGCCAGCAGCCAAGATCAGGGACAGGGGGATCCTGAGCAGTTCTTC
abundance: .; v_gene: TRBV3-1; len: 13; j_gene: TRBJ2-2; d_gene: .; CDR3aa: CASSQVGAGELFF; CDR3nt: TGTGCCAGCAGCCAAGTGGGGGCCGGGGAGCTGTTTTTT
abundance: few; v_gene: TRBV9; len: 17; j_gene: TRBJ2-2; d_gene: .; CDR3aa: CASSVVPAGLATGELFF; CDR3nt: TGTGCCAGCAGCGTAGTCCCAGCAGGGCTTGCCACCGGGGAGCTGTTTTTT
abundance: once; v_gene: TRBV6-1; len: 15; j_gene: TRBJ2-1; d_gene: TRBD2; CDR3aa: CASKPGTSGRDEQFF; CDR3nt: TGTGCCAGCAAACCCGGGACTAGCGGAAGAGATGAGCAGTTCTTC
abundance: many; v_gene: TRBV3-1; len: 14; j_gene: TRBJ2-7; d_gene: .; CDR3aa: CASSPQTGSYEQYF; CDR3nt: TGTGCCAGCAGCCCACAAACCGGGAGTTACGAGCAGTACTTC
abundance: many; v_gene: TRBV7-2; len: 15; j_gene: TRBJ2-5; d_gene: .; CDR3aa: CASSLGRVSQETQYF; CDR3nt: TGTGCCAGCAGCTTAGGGCGCGTCTCCCAAGAGACCCAGTACTTC
abundance: few; v_gene: TRBV10-2; len: 15; j_gene: TRBJ1-3; d_gene: .; CDR3aa: CASSGRGGPGNTIYF; CDR3nt: TGCGCCAGCAGTGGCCGCGGGGGGCCCGGAAACACCATATATTTT
abundance: many; v_gene: TRBV20-1; len: 12; j_gene: TRBJ2-7; d_gene: .; CDR3aa: CSVQGSSYEQYF; CDR3nt: TGCAGTGTCCAGGGGTCCTCCTACGAGCAGTACTTC
abundance: few; v_gene: TRBV4-1; len: 15; j_gene: TRBJ2-7; d_gene: .; CDR3aa: CASSQDRQGAYEQYF; CDR3nt: TGCGCCAGCAGCCAAGATCGTCAGGGTGCCTACGAGCAGTACTTC
abundance: few; v_gene: TRBV6-5; len: 16; j_gene: TRBJ2-7; d_gene: .; CDR3aa: CASSYPNGGGSYEQYF; CDR3nt: TGTGCCAGCAGTTACCCTAACGGGGGAGGTTCCTACGAGCAGTACTTC
abundance: .; v_gene: TRBV6-2/TRBV6-3; len: 12; j_gene: TRBJ2-1; d_gene: TRBD1; CDR3aa: CASNDRAEEQFF; CDR3nt: TGTGCCAGCAACGACAGGGCGGAAGAGCAGTTCTTC
abundance: few; v_gene: TRBV29-1; len: 14; j_gene: TRBJ2-5; d_gene: TRBD2; CDR3aa: CSVGLAGVWETQYF; CDR3nt: TGCAGCGTAGGACTAGCGGGAGTATGGGAGACCCAGTACTTC
abundance: few; v_gene: TRBV12-3/TRBV12-4; len: 16; j_gene: TRBJ1-5; d_gene: TRBD1; CDR3aa: CASSSTGDLLNQPQHF; CDR3nt: TGTGCCAGCAGTAGTACAGGGGACCTCCTCAATCAGCCCCAGCATTTT
abundance: .; v_gene: TRBV5-1; len: 16; j_gene: TRBJ2-1; d_gene: TRBD2; CDR3aa: CASSVIGGRGQSEQFF; CDR3nt: TGCGCCAGCAGCGTGATAGGCGGGAGGGGACAGAGTGAGCAGTTCTTC
abundance: .; v_gene: TRBV6-2/TRBV6-3; len: 15; j_gene: TRBJ1-1; d_gene: .; CDR3aa: CASSYPRGLNTEAFF; CDR3nt: TGTGCCAGCAGTTACCCACGGGGGCTGAACACTGAAGCTTTCTTT
abundance: many; v_gene: TRBV29-1; len: 14; j_gene: TRBJ2-2; d_gene: TRBD2; CDR3aa: CSSSGVAGGGELFF; CDR3nt: TGCAGCTCCTCCGGGGTAGCGGGGGGCGGGGAGCTGTTTTTT
abundance: few; v_gene: TRBV25-1; len: 15; j_gene: TRBJ2-7; d_gene: TRBD2; CDR3aa: CASSPVTSGSYEQYF; CDR3nt: TGTGCCAGCAGTCCCGTGACTAGCGGCTCCTACGAGCAGTACTTC
abundance: many; v_gene: TRBV6-5; len: 12; j_gene: TRBJ2-3; d_gene: .; CDR3aa: CASSFNGDTQYF; CDR3nt: TGTGCCAGCAGTTTCAACGGCGATACGCAGTATTTT
abundance: .; v_gene: TRBV25-1; len: 15; j_gene: TRBJ2-7; d_gene: TRBD1; CDR3aa: CASSYPGQGSYEQYF; CDR3nt: TGTGCCAGCAGTTACCCGGGACAGGGCTCCTACGAGCAGTACTTC
abundance: few; v_gene: TRBV7-6; len: 15; j_gene: TRBJ2-7; d_gene: .; CDR3aa: CASSSEFDVSYEQYF; CDR3nt: TGTGCCAGCAGCTCGGAGTTCGACGTCTCCTACGAGCAGTACTTC
abundance: many; v_gene: TRBV27; len: 13; j_gene: TRBJ2-7; d_gene: .; CDR3aa: CASSLTPSYEQYF; CDR3nt: TGTGCCAGCAGCTTAACTCCCTCCTACGAGCAGTACTTC